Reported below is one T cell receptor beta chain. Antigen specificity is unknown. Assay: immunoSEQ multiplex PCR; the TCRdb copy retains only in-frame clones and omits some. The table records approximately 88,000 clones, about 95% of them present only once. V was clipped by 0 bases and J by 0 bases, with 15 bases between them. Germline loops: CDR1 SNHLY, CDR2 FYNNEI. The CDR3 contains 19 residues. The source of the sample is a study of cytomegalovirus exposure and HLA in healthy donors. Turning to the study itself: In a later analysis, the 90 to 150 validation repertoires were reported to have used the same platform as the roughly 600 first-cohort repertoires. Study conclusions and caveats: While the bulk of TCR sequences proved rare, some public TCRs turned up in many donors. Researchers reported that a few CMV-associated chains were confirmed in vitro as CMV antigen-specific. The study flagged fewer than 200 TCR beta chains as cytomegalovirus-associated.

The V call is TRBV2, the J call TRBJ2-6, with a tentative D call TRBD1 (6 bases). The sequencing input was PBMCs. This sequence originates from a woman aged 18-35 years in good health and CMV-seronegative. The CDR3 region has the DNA TGTGCCAGCAGTGAAGCGCGCAGGACAGACTCCTCTGGGGCCAACGTCCTGACTTTC. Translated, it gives CASSEARRTDSSGANVLTF.